Listed here is a single T cell receptor beta chain. Its cognate antigen is unknown. The entry originates in a study of CD8 T cells in ankylosing spondylitis. General observations from the study: What seemed typical of ankylosing spondylitis blood was a TCR beta motif built from eight highly homologous variants.

Making use of molecular barcodes, quantitative 5'-RACE generated TCR beta libraries. MiXCR, run by TCRdb on the 5' RACE reads, gives a single entry per CDR3 protein. The sample consists of 700,000 or so distinct CDR3 sequences, around 20% of them appearing once. Looked up from germline, CDR1 is DFQATT and CDR2 is SNEGSKA (reference sequence). This CDR3 has 14 amino acids. V was clipped by 0 bases and J by 0 bases, with 6 bases between them. This receptor was obtained from a male donor with ankylosing spondylitis. The chain joins TRBV20-1 to TRBJ1-5; D not resolved. The source material was blood, either unsorted or a sorted T cell fraction (not recorded which). In DNA form, the CDR3 reads TGCAGTGCTAGAGACGGCAGTAGCAATCAGCCCCAGCATTTT. Translation: CSARDGSSNQPQHF.